The present TCR beta chain was sequenced within a study of Ad26.COV2.S vaccination and SARS-CoV-2 variants. Study as a whole: Intramuscular Ad26.COV2.S at 5x10^10 or 1x10^11 viral particles.

In regard to this clone: Its matching antigen is unknown.

TCRdb's table, derived via immunoSEQ multiplex PCR, lists solely in-frame clones and lacks some. The data show 400,000 to 450,000 clones, with 80% to 95% seen just once and about 12% held by the top ten. Trimming stripped 1 base from V and 4 bases from J, with 10 bases between. Germline values: CDR1 MNHNS, CDR2 SASEGT. The CDR3 has 14 residues. The treatment is: 15 to 20 received Ad26.COV2.S at low or high dose, single or two shots; roughly five received placebo; per-sample allocation not given. Material that was analyzed had been drawn on day 63 after the first vaccine or placebo injection. Adults aged 18-55 years in Boston included the donor. Vaccine was an Ad26 vector expressing Wuhan-strain SARS-CoV-2 spike. Study results and limitations: Ad26.COV2.S recipients had broader spike-specific TCRs (P = 0.0014).

This TCR came from a person between 18 and 60 years old who received the Ad26.COV2.S COVID-19 vaccine or a placebo. This rearrangement joins TRBV6-1 to TRBJ1-2; the D gene is possibly TRBD1 (6 bases). The material sequenced was peripheral blood, taken in a trial of Ad26.COV2.S vaccine versus placebo. DNA for the CDR3: TGTGCCAGCAGTGAAGTAGGGGGGTTCTATGGCTACACCTTC. Translation gives CASSEVGGFYGYTF.